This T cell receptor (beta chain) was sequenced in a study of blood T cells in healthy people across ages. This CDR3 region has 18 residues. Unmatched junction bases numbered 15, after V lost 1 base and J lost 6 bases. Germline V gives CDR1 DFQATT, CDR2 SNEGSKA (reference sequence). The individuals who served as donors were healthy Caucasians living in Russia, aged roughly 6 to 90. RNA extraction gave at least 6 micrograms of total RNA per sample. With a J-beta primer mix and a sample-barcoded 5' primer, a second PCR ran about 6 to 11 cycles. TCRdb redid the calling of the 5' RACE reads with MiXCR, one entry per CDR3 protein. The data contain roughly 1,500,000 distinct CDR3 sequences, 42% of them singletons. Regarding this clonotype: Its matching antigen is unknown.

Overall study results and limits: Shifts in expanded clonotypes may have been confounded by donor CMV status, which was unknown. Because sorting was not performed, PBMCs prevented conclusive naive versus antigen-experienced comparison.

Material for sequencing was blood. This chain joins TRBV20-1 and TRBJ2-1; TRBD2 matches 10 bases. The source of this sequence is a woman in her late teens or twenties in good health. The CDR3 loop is CSARGYSGRPRRVNEQFF. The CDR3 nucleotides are TGCAGTGCTAGAGGGTATAGCGGGAGGCCCCGTAGGGTCAATGAGCAGTTCTTC.